This T cell receptor (beta chain) came from a study of OX40 agonist ivuxolimab in advanced cancers. Study results and caveats: Clones of CD4+ and CD8+ blood T cells grew by week 6 at doses of 0.1 to 3.0 mg/kg.

This clone was observed once. Its antigen remains unknown. CDR1 is KGHSH, CDR2 LQKENI, per germline. The V segment lost 8 bases and the J segment 5 bases; nucleotides outside the gene matches: 13. CDR3 size: 16 residues. Assay: immunoSEQ multiplex PCR; the TCRdb copy retains only in-frame clones and omits some. The sample lists fewer than 200,000 clones, approximately 94% occurring once. The origin of this receptor is an adult with an advanced solid tumor such as melanoma, head and neck, liver or kidney cancer. The rearrangement uses TRBV18 and TRBJ1-5; TRBD1 aligns across 9 bases. This specimen was CD4+ or CD8+ T cells sorted from blood, taken in a trial of the OX40 agonist ivuxolimab. CDR3 loop: CASTQTSGTGHQPQHF. The CDR3 coding sequence is TGTGCCAGCACCCAAACTAGCGGGACAGGGCATCAGCCCCAGCATTTT.